This passage covers 15 T cell receptor beta chains from one sample sequenced in a study of cytomegalovirus exposure and HLA in healthy donors. It was with 60 Vbeta and 13 Jbeta primers that the PCR ran. The method was immunoSEQ multiplex PCR; TCRdb's version includes in-frame clones alone and lacks a portion of them. This table holds about 200,000 clones, 82% found once. The sample consisted of PBMCs. The receptors were sampled from a woman aged 18-35 years in good health and CMV-seronegative.

J is TRBJ2-1 and V is TRBV27, with D tentatively TRBD2 (5 bases). This CDR3 contains 15 residues. V was shortened by 6 bases and J by 6 bases, with 18 bases between the two germline ends. Germline V gene lookup returns CDR1 MNHEY and CDR2 SMNVEV (reference sequence). CDR3 region: CASRAQWTQSNEQFF. For the CDR3, the DNA is TGTGCCAGCAGAGCCCAATGGACTCAATCCAATGAGCAGTTCTTC.

The chain links TRBV30 to TRBJ2-1; no firm D call. Germline CDR1 is GTSNPN and CDR2 is SVGIG (reference sequence). The ends were cut back, 1 base at V and 0 bases at J, with 10 bases in the middle. The CDR3 is 15 amino acids. CDR3 amino acids: CAWSDSVHSYNEQFF. The CDR3 DNA sequence: TGTGCCTGGAGTGACTCGGTCCACTCCTACAATGAGCAGTTCTTC.

This clone has just one count. The gene calls are TRBV7-2 and TRBJ2-3; TRBD2 matches at 7 bases. The CDR3 length is 18 residues. Germline assignment: CDR1 SGHTA and CDR2 FQGNSA. V was clipped by 5 bases and J by 1 base; unmatched bases: 15. In DNA form, the CDR3 reads TGTGCCAGCAGCCAAAGCGGGAACGCGTTTTTTCGCACAGATACGCAGTATTTT. Protein product: CASSQSGNAFFRTDTQYF.

This chain connects TRBV29-1 to TRBJ2-1, with TRBD2 identical over 10 bases. The germline V gene has CDR1 SQVTM and CDR2 ANQGSEA. V was clipped by 6 bases and J by 4 bases; unmatched bases: 6. The CDR3 contains 14 residues. CDR3 DNA sequence: TGCAGCGTCCCCGGGACTAGCGTATACAATGAGCAGTTCTTC. Its protein is CSVPGTSVYNEQFF.

The chain joins TRBV30 to TRBJ2-7; D may be TRBD1 (5 bases). This CDR3 has 15 amino acids. Germline lookup yields CDR1 GTSNPN and CDR2 SVGIG (reference sequence). V was pared by 2 bases and J by 0 bases, with 14 bases between. CDR3 in DNA: TGTGCCTGGAGTCTGGACAACAGTGACTCCTACGAGCAGTACTTC. It yields the protein CAWSLDNSDSYEQYF.

This clone occurred a few times. The genes are TRBV7-2 and TRBJ2-7, with 7 bases matching TRBD1. CDR3 length: 15 amino acids. J lost 7 bases, V lost 5 bases, and 14 bases had no gene match. Germline loops: CDR1 SGHTA, CDR2 FQGNSA. As DNA, the CDR3 is TGTGCCAGCAGCCTGAGACAGGGTGGAGTAGGGGAGCAGTACTTC. Residues: CASSLRQGGVGEQYF. The full variable domain, its missing parts supplied by reference TRBV7-2 and TRBJ2-7, is GAGVSQSPSNKVTEKGKDVELRCDPISGHTALYWYRQSLGQGLEFLIYFQGNSAPDKSGLPSDRFSAERTGGSVSTLTIQRTQQEDSAVYLCASSLRQGGVGEQYFGPGTRLTVT.

The genes are TRBV15 and TRBJ1-1; weak D call: TRBD1 (5 bases). CDR3 length: 13 residues. V was shortened by 0 bases and J by 8 bases, with 10 bases between the two germline ends. Germline CDR1 reads LNHNV; CDR2 reads YYDKDF (reference sequence). For the CDR3, the DNA is TGTGCCACCAGCAGAGAGCCGGGGGGGGAAGCTTTCTTT. Amino acid sequence: CATSREPGGEAFF.

This chain links TRBV15 with TRBJ2-7; D uncertain. The germline V gene encodes CDR1 LNHNV and CDR2 YYDKDF (reference sequence). The length of the CDR3 is 13 residues. Deletions cut 0 bases from V and 3 bases from J, with 6 bases between. This chain's CDR3 is CATSREQVYEQYF. The CDR3 DNA reads as TGTGCCACCAGCAGAGAGCAGGTCTACGAGCAGTACTTC.

The chain carries TRBV18 and TRBJ1-2; D is ambiguous. CDR3 size: 10 residues. Germline CDR1 KGHSH, CDR2 LQKENI. Trimming pared 5 bases from V and 10 bases from J, leaving 8 bases between. CDR3 bases: TGTGCCAGCTCAGGAAGACACTACACCTTC. This encodes CASSGRHYTF.

This sequence joins TRBV7-6 and TRBJ2-5; D not certain. Germline V gene lookup returns CDR1 SGHVS and CDR2 FNYEAQ. This CDR3 region has 13 residues. Trimming removed 5 bases from V and 5 bases from J, with 12 bases in between. CDR3 protein: CASSPGPGETQYF. CDR3 in DNA: TGTGCCAGCAGCCCGGGTCCTGGGGAGACCCAGTACTTC.

The chain joins TRBV9 to TRBJ2-1, with 8 bases fitting TRBD2. The CDR3 contains 18 residues. J lost 0 bases, V lost 4 bases, and 12 bases had no gene match. CDR1 is SGDLS, CDR2 YYNGEE, per germline. CDR3 region: CASSPSWTSQSSYNEQFF. The CDR3 region has the DNA TGTGCCAGCAGCCCAAGTTGGACTAGCCAAAGCTCCTACAATGAGCAGTTCTTC.

This chain links TRBV10-3 with TRBJ1-5; D may be TRBD1 (6 bases). This CDR3 region has 14 residues. V gave up 7 bases and J gave up 7 bases, with 17 bases separating them. Germline loops: CDR1 ENHRY, CDR2 SYGVKD. CDR3 region: CAIKLRGDEQPQHF. Here the CDR3 DNA reads TGTGCCATCAAACTCAGGGGAGATGAGCAGCCCCAGCATTTT.

The rearrangement joins TRBV18 to TRBJ2-3; D unresolved. The length of the CDR3 is 17 residues. Trimming cost V 3 bases and J 1 base, with 17 bases left between them. Germline V lookup: CDR1 KGHSH, CDR2 LQKENI. Here the CDR3 DNA reads TGTGCCAGCTCACCGCTCTCTGTCCTGTCAGGCACAGATACGCAGTATTTT. It specifies CASSPLSVLSGTDTQYF.

The V and J genes are TRBV14 and TRBJ1-2, with D hard to call. V was trimmed by 4 bases and J by 3 bases, leaving 18 bases between them. This CDR3 comprises 16 residues. Per germline, CDR1 SGHDN and CDR2 FVKESK. CDR3 coding DNA: TGTGCCAGCAGCCCGTTAAGTACGGTCCCCTACTATGGCTACACCTTC. Translated, it gives CASSPLSTVPYYGYTF. The entire variable domain, with the rest obtained from reference TRBV14 and TRBJ1-2, is as follows: EAGVTQFPSHSVIEKGQTVTLRCDPISGHDNLYWYRRVMGKEIKFLLHFVKESKQDESGMPNNRFLAERTGGTYSTLKVQPAELEDSGVYFCASSPLSTVPYYGYTFGSGTRLTVV.

A note on this clone: The junction departs from germline at one end; a sequencing error may be responsible. CDR3 region: CSSRTQGAFGGYTF. The CDR3 bases are TGTTCCAGCAGGACACAGGGGGCGTTCGGAGGCTACACCTTC. The chain uses TRBV7-9 and TRBJ1-2, with 9 bases aligning to TRBD1. Germline values: CDR1 SEHNR, CDR2 FQNEAQ (reference sequence). The CDR3 loop spans 14 amino acids.